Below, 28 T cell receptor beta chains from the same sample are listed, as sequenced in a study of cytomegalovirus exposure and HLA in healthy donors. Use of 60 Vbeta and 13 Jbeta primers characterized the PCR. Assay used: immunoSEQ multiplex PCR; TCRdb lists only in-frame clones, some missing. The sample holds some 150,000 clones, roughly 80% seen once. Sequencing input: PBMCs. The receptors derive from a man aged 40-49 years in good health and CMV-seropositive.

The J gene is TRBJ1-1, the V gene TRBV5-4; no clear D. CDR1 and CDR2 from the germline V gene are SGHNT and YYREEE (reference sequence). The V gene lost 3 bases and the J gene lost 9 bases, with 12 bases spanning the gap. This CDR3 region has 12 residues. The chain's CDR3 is CASSSIAGKAFF. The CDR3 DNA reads TGTGCCAGCAGCTCTATCGCGGGGAAAGCTTTCTTT.

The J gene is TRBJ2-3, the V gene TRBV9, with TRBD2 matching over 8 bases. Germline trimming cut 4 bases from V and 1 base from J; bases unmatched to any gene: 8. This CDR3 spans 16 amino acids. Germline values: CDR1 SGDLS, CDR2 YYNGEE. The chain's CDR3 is CASSPGTSGRTDTQYF. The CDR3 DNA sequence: TGTGCCAGCAGCCCTGGGACTAGTGGCCGCACAGATACGCAGTATTTT.

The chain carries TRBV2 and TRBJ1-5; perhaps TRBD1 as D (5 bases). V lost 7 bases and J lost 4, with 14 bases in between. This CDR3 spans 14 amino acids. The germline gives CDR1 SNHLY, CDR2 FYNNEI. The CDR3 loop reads CASTLRGSNQPQHF. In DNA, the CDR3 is TGTGCCAGCACCCTTAGGGGTTCTAATCAGCCCCAGCATTTT.

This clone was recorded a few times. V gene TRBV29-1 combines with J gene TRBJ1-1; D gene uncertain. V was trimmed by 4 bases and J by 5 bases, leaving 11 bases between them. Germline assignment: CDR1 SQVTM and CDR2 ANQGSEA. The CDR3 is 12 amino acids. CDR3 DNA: TGCAGCGTTGGAGAATGGAGGACTGAAGCTTTCTTT. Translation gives CSVGEWRTEAFF.

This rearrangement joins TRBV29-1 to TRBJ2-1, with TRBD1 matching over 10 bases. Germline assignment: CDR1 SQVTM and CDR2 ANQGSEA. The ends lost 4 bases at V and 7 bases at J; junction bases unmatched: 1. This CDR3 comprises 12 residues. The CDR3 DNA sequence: TGCAGCGTTGGGACAGGGGGGAATGAGCAGTTCTTC. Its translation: CSVGTGGNEQFF.

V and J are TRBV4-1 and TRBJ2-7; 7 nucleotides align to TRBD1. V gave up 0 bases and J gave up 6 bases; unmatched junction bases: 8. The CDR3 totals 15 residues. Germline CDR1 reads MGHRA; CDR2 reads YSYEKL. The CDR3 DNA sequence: TGCGCCAGCAGCCAAGATGACAGGGAATTTGGCGAGCAGTACTTC. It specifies CASSQDDREFGEQYF.

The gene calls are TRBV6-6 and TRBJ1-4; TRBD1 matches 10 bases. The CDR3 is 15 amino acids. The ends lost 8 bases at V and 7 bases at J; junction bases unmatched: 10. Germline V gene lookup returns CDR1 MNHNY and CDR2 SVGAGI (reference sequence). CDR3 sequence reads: CASFFAGQGIEKLFF. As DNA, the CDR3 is TGTGCCAGCTTTTTCGCGGGACAGGGGATTGAAAAACTGTTTTTT.

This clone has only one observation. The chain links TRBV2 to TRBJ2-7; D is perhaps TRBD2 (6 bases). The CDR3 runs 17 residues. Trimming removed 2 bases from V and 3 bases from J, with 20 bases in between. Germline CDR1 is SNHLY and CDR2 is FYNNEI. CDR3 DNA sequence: TGTGCCAGCAGTGAAAAGGGCTCCGGGCGGGGAAACTACGAGCAGTACTTC. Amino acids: CASSEKGSGRGNYEQYF. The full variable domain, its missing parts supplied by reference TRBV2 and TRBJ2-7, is EPEVTQTPSHQVTQMGQEVILRCVPISNHLYFYWYRQILGQKVEFLVSFYNNEISEKSEIFDDQFSVERPDGSNFTLKIRSTKLEDSAMYFCASSEKGSGRGNYEQYFGPGTRLTVT.

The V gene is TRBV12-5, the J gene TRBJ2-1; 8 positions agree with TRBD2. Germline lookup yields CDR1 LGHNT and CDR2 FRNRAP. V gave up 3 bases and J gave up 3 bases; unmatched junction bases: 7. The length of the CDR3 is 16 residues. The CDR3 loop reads CASGFPGTRLYNEQFF. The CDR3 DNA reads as TGTGCTAGTGGTTTCCCCGGGACTAGACTCTACAATGAGCAGTTCTTC.

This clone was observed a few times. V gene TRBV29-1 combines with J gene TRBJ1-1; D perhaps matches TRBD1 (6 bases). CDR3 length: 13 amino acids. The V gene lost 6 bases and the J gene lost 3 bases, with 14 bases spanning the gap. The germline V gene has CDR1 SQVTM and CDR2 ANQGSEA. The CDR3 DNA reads TGCAGCGTCGACACAGGGTTCTACACTGAAGCTTTCTTT. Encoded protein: CSVDTGFYTEAFF.

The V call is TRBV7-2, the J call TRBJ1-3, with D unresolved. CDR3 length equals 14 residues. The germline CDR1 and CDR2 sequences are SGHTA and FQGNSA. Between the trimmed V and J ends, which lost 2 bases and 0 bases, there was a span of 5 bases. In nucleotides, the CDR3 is TGTGCCAGCAGCTTATTCAGCTCTGGAAACACCATATATTTT. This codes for CASSLFSSGNTIYF.

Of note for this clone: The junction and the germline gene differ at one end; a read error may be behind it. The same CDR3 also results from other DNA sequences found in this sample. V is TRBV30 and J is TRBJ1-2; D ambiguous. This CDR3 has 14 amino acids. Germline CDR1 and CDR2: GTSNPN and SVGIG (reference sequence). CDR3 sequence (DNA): TGCGCCTGGAGTGCGGAGGGCCCCTACTATGGCTACACCTTC. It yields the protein CAWSAEGPYYGYTF.

CDR3 nucleotide sequence: TGTGCCAGCAGTCCTGGGCCGGCCTACGAGCAGTACTTC. Translating gives CASSPGPAYEQYF. The genes are TRBV6-6 and TRBJ2-7; D not resolved. Trimming left V 5 bases short and J 2 bases short, with 10 bases between. From germline, CDR1 is MNHNY and CDR2 SVGAGI (reference sequence). The CDR3 loop spans 13 amino acids.

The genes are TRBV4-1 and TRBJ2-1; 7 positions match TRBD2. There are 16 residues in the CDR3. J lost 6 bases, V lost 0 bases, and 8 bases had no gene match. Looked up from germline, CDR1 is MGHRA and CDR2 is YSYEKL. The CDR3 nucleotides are TGCGCCAGCAGCCAAGAAGGGACTACCCGTTCCAATGAGCAGTTCTTC. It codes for CASSQEGTTRSNEQFF.

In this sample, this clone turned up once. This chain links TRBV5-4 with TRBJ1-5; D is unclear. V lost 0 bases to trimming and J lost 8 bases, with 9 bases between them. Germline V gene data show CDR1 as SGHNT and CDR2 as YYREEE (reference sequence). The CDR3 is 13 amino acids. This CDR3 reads CASSLDTSEPQHF. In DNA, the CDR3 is TGTGCCAGCAGCTTGGACACCTCTGAGCCCCAGCATTTT.

This CDR3 is CASSLIGDSWTDTQYF. CDR3 coding DNA: TGTGCCAGCAGCTTAATAGGGGACTCTTGGACAGATACGCAGTATTTT. The V gene is TRBV7-9, the J gene TRBJ2-3; maybe TRBD2 (6 bases). This CDR3 is 16 amino acids long. CDR1 and CDR2 from the germline V gene are SEHNR and FQNEAQ (reference sequence). Trimming left V 2 bases short and J 3 bases short, with 15 bases between.

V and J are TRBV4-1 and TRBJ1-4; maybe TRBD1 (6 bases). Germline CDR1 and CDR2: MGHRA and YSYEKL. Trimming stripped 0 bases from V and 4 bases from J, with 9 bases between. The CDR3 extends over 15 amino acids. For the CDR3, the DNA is TGCGCCAGCAGCCAAGATCCACAGGGTAATGAAAAACTGTTTTTT. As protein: CASSQDPQGNEKLFF.

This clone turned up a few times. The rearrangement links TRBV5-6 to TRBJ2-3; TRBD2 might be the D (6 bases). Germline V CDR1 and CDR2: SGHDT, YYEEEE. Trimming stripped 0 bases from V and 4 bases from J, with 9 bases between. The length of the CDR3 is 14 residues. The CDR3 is CASSLGLVADTQYF. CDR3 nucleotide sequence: TGTGCCAGCAGCTTGGGACTAGTTGCAGATACGCAGTATTTT. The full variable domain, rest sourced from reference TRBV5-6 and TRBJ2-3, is DAGVTQSPTHLIKTRGQQVTLRCSPKSGHDTVSWYQQALGQGPQFIFQYYEEEERQRGNFPDRFSGHQFPNYSSELNVNALLLGDSALYLCASSLGLVADTQYFGPGTRLTVL.

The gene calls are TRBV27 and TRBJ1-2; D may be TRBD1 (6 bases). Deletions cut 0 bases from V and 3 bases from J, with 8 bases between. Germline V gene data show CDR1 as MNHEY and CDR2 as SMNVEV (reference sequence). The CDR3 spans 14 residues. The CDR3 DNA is TGTGCCAGCAGTTTATCACCAGGGGACTATGGCTACACCTTC. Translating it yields CASSLSPGDYGYTF.

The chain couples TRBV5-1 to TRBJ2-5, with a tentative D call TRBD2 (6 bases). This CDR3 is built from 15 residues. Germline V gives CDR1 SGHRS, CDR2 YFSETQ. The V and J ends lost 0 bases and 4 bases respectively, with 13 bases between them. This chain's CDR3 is CASSLAGGGSETQYF. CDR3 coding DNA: TGCGCCAGCAGCTTGGCCGGTGGGGGGTCAGAGACCCAGTACTTC.

As DNA, the CDR3 is TGTGCCAGCAGGAGAGACTCTGGAAACACCATATATTTT. Encoded protein: CASRRDSGNTIYF. This chain joins TRBV11-3 and TRBJ1-3; no firm D call. V was trimmed by 6 bases and J by 0 bases, leaving 6 bases between them. Germline V lookup: CDR1 SGHNT, CDR2 YENEEA. The CDR3 runs 13 residues.

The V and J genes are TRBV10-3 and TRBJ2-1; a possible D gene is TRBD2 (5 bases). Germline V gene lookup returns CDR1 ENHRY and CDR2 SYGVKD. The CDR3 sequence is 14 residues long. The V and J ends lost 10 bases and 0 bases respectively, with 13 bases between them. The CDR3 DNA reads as TGTGCCAGCCGGAGGCCGAGCTCCTACAATGAGCAGTTCTTC. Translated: CASRRPSSYNEQFF.

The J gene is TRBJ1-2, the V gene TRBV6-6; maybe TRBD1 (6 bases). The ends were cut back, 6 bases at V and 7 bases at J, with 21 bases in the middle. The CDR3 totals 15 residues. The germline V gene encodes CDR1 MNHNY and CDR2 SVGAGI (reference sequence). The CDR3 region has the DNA TGTGCCAGCAGATTAAGGGGACAAGGGGATTCTGGCTACACCTTC. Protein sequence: CASRLRGQGDSGYTF.

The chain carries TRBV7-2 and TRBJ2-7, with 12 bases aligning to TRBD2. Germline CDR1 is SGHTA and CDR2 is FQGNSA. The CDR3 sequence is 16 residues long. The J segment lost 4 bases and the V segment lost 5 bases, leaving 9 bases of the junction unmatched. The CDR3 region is CASSITSGRKKYEQYF. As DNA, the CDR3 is TGTGCCAGCAGCATCACTAGCGGGAGGAAGAAATACGAGCAGTACTTC.

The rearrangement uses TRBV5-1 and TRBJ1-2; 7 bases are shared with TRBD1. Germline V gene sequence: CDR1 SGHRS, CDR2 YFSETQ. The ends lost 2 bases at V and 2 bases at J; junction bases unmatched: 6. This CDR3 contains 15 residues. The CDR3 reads CASSLDRDQNYGYTF. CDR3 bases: TGCGCCAGCAGCTTAGACAGGGATCAAAACTATGGCTACACCTTC.

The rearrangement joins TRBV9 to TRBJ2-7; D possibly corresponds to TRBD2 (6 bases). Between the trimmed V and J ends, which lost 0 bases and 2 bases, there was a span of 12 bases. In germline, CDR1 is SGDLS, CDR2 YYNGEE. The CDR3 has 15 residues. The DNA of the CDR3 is TGTGCCAGCAGCGTAGGGTTGGAGGGACCCTACGAGCAGTACTTC. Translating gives CASSVGLEGPYEQYF.

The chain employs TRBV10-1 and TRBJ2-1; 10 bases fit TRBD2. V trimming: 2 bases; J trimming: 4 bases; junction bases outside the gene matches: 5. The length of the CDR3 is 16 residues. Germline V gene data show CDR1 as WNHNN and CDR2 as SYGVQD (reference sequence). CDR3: CASSEKLAGGYNEQFF. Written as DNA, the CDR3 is TGCGCCAGCAGTGAGAAGTTAGCGGGAGGTTACAATGAGCAGTTCTTC.

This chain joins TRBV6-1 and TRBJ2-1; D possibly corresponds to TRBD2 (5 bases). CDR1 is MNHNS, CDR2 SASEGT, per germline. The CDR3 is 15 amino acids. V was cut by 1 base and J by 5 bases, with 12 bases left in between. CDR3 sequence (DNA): TGTGCCAGCAGTGAAGGTGGGAGCGGCCACAATGAGCAGTTCTTC. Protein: CASSEGGSGHNEQFF.